One T cell receptor (beta chain) is described in this entry. Its matching antigen is unknown. TCR beta libraries were prepared from cDNA with unique molecular identifiers. The T cell input of about 0.85 to 10 million gave roughly 460,000 cDNA molecules. TCRdb re-analysed the PCR reads in MiXCR, keeping a single row per CDR3 protein. The data hold roughly 600,000 distinct CDR3 sequences, with about 40% observed a single time. V was cut by 1 base and J by 0 bases, with 14 bases left in between. CDR3 length: 18 amino acids. Germline CDR1 reads SGHRS; CDR2 reads YFSETQ. This entry belongs to a study of post-analysis software for immune sequencing data. Study-wide findings and caveats: Samples sharing a preparation batch grouped tightly together when assessed by F measure. Multiple sclerosis patients had significantly lower normalized Chao1 diversity than controls. When patients were compared with controls, four to six TRBV segments were more frequent, TRBV5-6, TRBV5-1 and TRBV20-1 among them.

The sequence came from a girl aged 10-17 years with multiple sclerosis. Specimen: blood. The J gene is TRBJ2-6, the V gene TRBV5-1, with D possibly matching TRBD1 (6 bases). DNA for the CDR3: TGCGCCAGCAGCTTGATTGGGACACCCCGCTCTGGGGCCAACGTCCTGACTTTC. It is translated as CASSLIGTPRSGANVLTF.